Presented here are 19 T cell receptor beta chains from one specimen sequenced in a study of cytomegalovirus exposure and HLA in healthy donors. The PCR was carried out with 60 Vbeta primers and 13 Jbeta primers. Sequencing used immunoSEQ multiplex PCR; TCRdb keeps in-frame clones, though not all of them. The data contain about 110,000 clones, around 85% of them seen just once; the ten biggest clones take up more than 2%. Sample: PBMCs. The source of these receptors is a man younger than 45 in good health and CMV-seronegative.

V and J are TRBV11-2 and TRBJ2-3; D might be TRBD2 (5 bases). V lost 4 bases and J 1 base, leaving 9 bases between the germline ends. Germline CDR1 and CDR2: SGHAT and FQNNGV. CDR3 size: 14 residues. CDR3 nucleotides: TGTGCCAGCAGCTACTTGGGAGGCACAGATACGCAGTATTTT. This encodes CASSYLGGTDTQYF.

V and J are TRBV12-5 and TRBJ1-1; perhaps TRBD1 as D (5 bases). This CDR3 has 14 amino acids. CDR1 is LGHNT and CDR2 is FRNRAP in the germline V gene. V was clipped by 7 bases and J by 0 bases, with 12 bases between them. CDR3 in amino acids: CASASGPLNTEAFF. The CDR3 DNA sequence: TGTGCTAGTGCCTCAGGGCCCTTGAACACTGAAGCTTTCTTT.

The chain recombines TRBV7-2 with TRBJ1-5, with D possibly being TRBD1 (5 bases). This CDR3 is built from 15 residues. Trimming removed 5 bases from V and 1 base from J, with 12 bases in between. From germline, CDR1 is SGHTA and CDR2 FQGNSA. DNA for the CDR3: TGTGCCAGCAGCCCCAGGGTAGGGAGCAATCAGCCCCAGCATTTT. Translating gives CASSPRVGSNQPQHF.

The chain uses TRBV6-1 and TRBJ1-1; 7 bases agree with TRBD1. The germline V gene encodes CDR1 MNHNS and CDR2 SASEGT. The CDR3 is made up of 16 amino acids. With V trimmed by 4 bases and J by 0 bases, 8 bases remained unmatched. This CDR3 reads CASSAGTAIMNTEAFF. The CDR3 DNA follows: TGTGCCAGCAGTGCCGGGACAGCTATTATGAACACTGAAGCTTTCTTT.

The rearrangement uses TRBV19 and TRBJ1-1; D perhaps matches TRBD1 (5 bases). Germline-derived CDR1 and CDR2 are LNHDA and SQIVND (reference sequence). The V end lost 5 bases, the J end lost 8 bases, and 15 bases lay between the germline ends. This CDR3 spans 13 amino acids. CDR3 loop: CASSVAPQVEAFF. In DNA, the CDR3 is TGTGCCAGTAGTGTGGCTCCACAGGTAGAAGCTTTCTTT.

The genes are TRBV30 and TRBJ2-5; D gene ambiguous. The germline gives CDR1 GTSNPN, CDR2 SVGIG (reference sequence). V was cut by 0 bases and J by 5 bases, with 19 bases left in between. The CDR3 contains 16 residues. The CDR3 reads CAWSVLTDDPQETQYF. The DNA for the CDR3 is TGTGCCTGGAGTGTACTCACAGACGACCCCCAGGAGACCCAGTACTTC.

There are a few counts of this clone. The genes are TRBV6-5 and TRBJ2-2, with D maybe TRBD2 (5 bases). The CDR3 spans 14 residues. CDR1 MNHEY and CDR2 SVGAGI come from the germline V gene. Trimming cost V 5 bases and J 1 base, with 8 bases left between them. The CDR3 loop reads CASSRDENTGELFF. The CDR3 bases are TGTGCCAGCAGTCGGGATGAGAACACCGGGGAGCTGTTTTTT.

V gene TRBV5-4 combines with J gene TRBJ2-3, with 8 bases that match TRBD2. Germline-derived CDR1 and CDR2 are SGHNT and YYREEE (reference sequence). The CDR3 consists of 12 residues. Trimming took 9 bases from V and 4 from J; bases not matched to a gene: 4. The CDR3 DNA is TGTGCCACCGGGAGGGCCGCAGATACGCAGTATTTT. Amino acid sequence: CATGRAADTQYF.

V gene TRBV6-5 combines with J gene TRBJ1-2, with TRBD1 matching over 8 bases. V trimming: 11 bases; J trimming: 6 bases; junction bases outside the gene matches: 8. Looked up from germline, CDR1 is MNHEY and CDR2 is SVGAGI. This CDR3 comprises 12 residues. CDR3 nucleotide sequence: TGTGCCGGGTTGGACAGGGCGGATGGCTACACCTTC. This gives the protein CAGLDRADGYTF.

J is TRBJ1-1 and V is TRBV28; D perhaps matches TRBD1 (5 bases). From germline, CDR1 is MDHEN and CDR2 SYDVKM. V lost 8 bases to trimming and J lost 2 bases, with 15 bases between them. The CDR3 is 14 amino acids. The CDR3 nucleotides are TGTGCCAGCCATTCCGCAGGGCCTAACACTGAAGCTTTCTTT. Its translation: CASHSAGPNTEAFF.

V usage is TRBV7-8 and J usage is TRBJ1-1, with D unresolved. The V end lost 0 bases, the J end lost 7 bases, and 9 bases lay between the germline ends. Per the germline V gene, CDR1 is SGHVS and CDR2 is FQNEAQ. The CDR3 spans 13 residues. DNA for the CDR3: TGTGCCAGCAGCTTAGCGGTCAGATTTGAAGCTTTCTTT. This sequence encodes CASSLAVRFEAFF.

The rearrangement joins TRBV6-1 to TRBJ1-2; D is perhaps TRBD1 (5 bases). The ends were cut back, 3 bases at V and 0 bases at J, with 11 bases in the middle. Germline CDR1 is MNHNS and CDR2 is SASEGT. The CDR3 runs to 15 residues. The chain's CDR3 is CASSDQYRPNYGYTF. The CDR3 DNA sequence: TGTGCCAGCAGTGATCAGTACAGGCCTAACTATGGCTACACCTTC.

The chain couples TRBV11-2 to TRBJ2-2; no clear D gene. V was clipped by 5 bases and J by 2 bases, with 6 bases between them. The V gene's germline CDR1 is SGHAT and CDR2 FQNNGV. The CDR3 sequence is 13 residues long. The CDR3 protein is CASSLINTGELFF. CDR3 in DNA: TGTGCCAGCAGCCTAATTAACACCGGGGAGCTGTTTTTT.

J is TRBJ1-1 and V is TRBV19; tentative D call: TRBD1 (6 bases). CDR1 and CDR2 (germline): LNHDA, SQIVND (reference sequence). The CDR3 covers 16 residues. V dropped 2 bases and J dropped 1 base, with 14 bases sitting between them. The CDR3: CASSIKGRGGNTEAFF. CDR3 nucleotides: TGTGCCAGTAGTATAAAGGGCAGGGGCGGGAACACTGAAGCTTTCTTT.

In DNA form, the CDR3 reads TGTGCCAGCAGTGAATCCAGGGACGAGCAGTACTTC. Residues: CASSESRDEQYF. The chain couples TRBV2 to TRBJ2-7, with a possible D match to TRBD1 (5 bases). The CDR3 totals 12 residues. The germline gives CDR1 SNHLY, CDR2 FYNNEI. Trimming removed 2 bases at V and 5 bases at J, with 7 bases between.

CDR3 amino acids: CASSGWGPLIGSTNTEAFF. CDR3 bases: TGTGCCAGCAGCGGCTGGGGGCCCCTAATAGGTTCCACGAACACTGAAGCTTTCTTT. The chain uses TRBV5-8 and TRBJ1-1, with D possibly matching TRBD1 (6 bases). Per germline, CDR1 SGHTS and CDR2 YDEGEE. The CDR3 covers 19 residues. V lost 4 bases and J lost 1, with 26 bases in between.

This clone showed up just a few times. The CDR3 nucleotides read TGTGCCAGCAGTCCCAGGGGGCTTCTGGCTTTCTTT. This translates into CASSPRGLLAFF. J is TRBJ1-1 and V is TRBV6-1, with 8 bases fitting TRBD1. The V gene's germline CDR1 is MNHNS and CDR2 SASEGT. V trimming: 5 bases; J trimming: 11 bases; junction bases outside the gene matches: 7. This CDR3 comprises 12 residues.

The rearrangement uses TRBV2 and TRBJ1-2, with D uncertain. Germline CDR1 and CDR2: SNHLY and FYNNEI. The CDR3 runs 10 residues. Trimming cost V 6 bases and J 7 bases, with 6 bases left between them. CDR3 residues: CASRLAGYTF. CDR3 in DNA: TGTGCCAGCAGACTTGCTGGCTACACCTTC. The full variable domain, with the rest looked up from reference TRBV2 and TRBJ1-2, is EPEVTQTPSHQVTQMGQEVILRCVPISNHLYFYWYRQILGQKVEFLVSFYNNEISEKSEIFDDQFSVERPDGSNFTLKIRSTKLEDSAMYFCASRLAGYTFGSGTRLTVV.

The rearrangement joins TRBV7-9 to TRBJ2-3; perhaps TRBD2 as D (5 bases). The CDR3 consists of 13 residues. V lost 6 bases, J lost 4 bases, and 11 bases lay in between. Germline lookup yields CDR1 SEHNR and CDR2 FQNEAQ (reference sequence). The CDR3 DNA reads TGTGCCAGCAGTCGGGAAGGGCCAGATACGCAGTATTTT. It encodes CASSREGPDTQYF.